The 25 T cell receptor beta chains below all came from one sample that was sequenced in a study of low-dose radiotherapy and immunotherapy resistance in tumors. Primers used for first-strand cDNA, a TRAV- and TRBV-specific set, covered both alpha and beta chains. TCRs were amplified for approximately 22 PCR cycles with a constant-region primer and V-primer adapter. TCRdb used MiXCR to reprocess the reads, holding one entry per CDR3 protein. The data show 65,000 to 85,000 distinct CDR3 sequences, around 17% seen once. As for time point: after trial treatment. Described treatment: LDRT plus nivolumab, ipilimumab, low-dose cyclophosphamide and aspirin (RACIN trial). The sample was PBMCs, taken after low-dose radiotherapy plus immunotherapy. The receptor source for this set is a male donor with prostate cancer.

In this sample, this clonotype turned up many times. The V gene is TRBV28, the J gene TRBJ2-7; D not resolved. V was clipped by 5 bases and J by 6 bases, with 8 bases between them. The CDR3 has 11 residues. The V gene's germline CDR1 is MDHEN and CDR2 SYDVKM. This CDR3 reads CASSHQREQYF. The CDR3 coding sequence is TGTGCCAGCAGTCACCAGCGCGAGCAGTACTTC.

Worth noting for this clonotype: A single base separates this from a much larger clone, so it may be a read error. This sequence joins TRBV28 and TRBJ2-7; D perhaps matches TRBD1 (6 bases). The V and J ends lost 4 bases and 7 bases respectively, with 29 bases between them. The CDR3 is 18 residues long. Per germline, CDR1 MDHEN and CDR2 SYDVKM. CDR3 residues: CASSSRALTGRAYNEQYF. The CDR3 DNA reads as TGTGCCAGCAGTTCGCGAGCCCTTACAGGGAGAGCCTACAATGAGCAGTACTTC.

In this sample, this clonotype turned up many times. The chain couples TRBV5-5 to TRBJ1-3, with TRBD1 as a possible D gene (6 bases). This CDR3 is 16 amino acids long. Trimming cost V 3 bases and J 0 bases, with 13 bases left between them. Germline loops: CDR1 SGHKS, CDR2 YYEKEE (reference sequence). CDR3 region: CASSSTRGFSGNTIYF. DNA for the CDR3: TGTGCCAGCAGCTCGACCAGGGGTTTCTCTGGAAACACCATATATTTT.

This clonotype was recorded at least ten times. The chain carries TRBV7-9 and TRBJ2-3; D tentatively fits TRBD1 or TRBD2 (5 bases each). The CDR3 spans 13 residues. Germline-derived CDR1 and CDR2 are SEHNR and FQNEAQ (reference sequence). Trimming shortened V by 5 bases and J by 9 bases, and 15 bases separated the two germline ends. The CDR3 bases are TGTGCCAGCAGCCCACCGGGACCTAGAACGCAGTATTTT. This translates into CASSPPGPRTQYF.

This clonotype was counted many times. The chain is built from TRBV6-2 or TRBV6-3 and TRBJ2-7; D might be TRBD1 (6 bases). The CDR3 runs to 12 residues. V gave up 5 bases and J gave up 3 bases, with 8 bases separating them. Per the germline V gene, CDR1 is MNHEY and CDR2 is SVGEGT. CDR3: CASSQTGYEQYF. Here the CDR3 DNA reads TGTGCCAGCAGTCAGACAGGCTACGAGCAGTACTTC.

This clonotype was detected many times. The rearrangement uses TRBV20-1 and TRBJ1-1; no clear D gene. The CDR3 runs 13 residues. Germline assignment: CDR1 DFQATT and CDR2 SNEGSKA (reference sequence). V lost 8 bases and J 2 bases, leaving 15 bases between the germline ends. CDR3 sequence (DNA): TGCAGTACGAAGCGGACGGCTAACACTGAAGCTTTCTTT. Its translation is CSTKRTANTEAFF.

The CDR3 is CSAIGLRGKETQYF. The CDR3 DNA reads TGCAGTGCTATCGGTCTACGGGGGAAAGAGACCCAGTACTTC. The chain is built from TRBV20-1 and TRBJ2-5, with TRBD2 as a possible D gene (6 bases). Trimming removed 4 bases at V and 3 bases at J, with 15 bases between. Germline CDR1 reads DFQATT; CDR2 reads SNEGSKA (reference sequence). This CDR3 is built from 14 residues.

This clonotype was seen many times. The V call is TRBV29-1, the J call TRBJ2-1; D unclear. Germline V gives CDR1 SQVTM, CDR2 ANQGSEA. This CDR3 is built from 12 residues. The germline V and J ends were trimmed by 6 bases and 10 bases, with 16 bases remaining between them. CDR3 region: CSVLGVAREQFF. CDR3 bases: TGCAGCGTCCTCGGTGTTGCGCGGGAGCAGTTCTTC.

This clonotype was detected ten times or more. The rearrangement links TRBV29-1 to TRBJ1-2; D is unresolved. The CDR3 spans 12 residues. V dropped 5 bases and J dropped 5 bases, with 12 bases sitting between them. Per the germline V gene, CDR1 is SQVTM and CDR2 is ANQGSEA. The CDR3 reads CSVFVSTYGYTF. The CDR3 bases are TGCAGCGTTTTCGTCTCAACATATGGCTACACCTTC. The whole variable domain, filled in from reference TRBV29-1 and TRBJ1-2, reads SAVISQKPSRDICQRGTSLTIQCQVDSQVTMMFWYRQQPGQSLTLIATANQGSEATYESGFVIDKFPISRPNLTFSTLTVSNMSPEDSSIYLCSVFVSTYGYTFGSGTRLTVV.

This clonotype came up many times. The chain recombines TRBV3-1 with TRBJ2-1; no definite D call. Between the trimmed V and J ends, which lost 1 base and 5 bases, there was a span of 12 bases. Germline V gene sequence: CDR1 LGHDT, CDR2 YNNKEL (reference sequence). CDR3 length: 15 amino acids. The CDR3 reads CASSQGLLAHNEQFF. In nucleotides, the CDR3 is TGTGCCAGCAGCCAAGGACTGTTGGCCCACAATGAGCAGTTCTTC.

At least ten counts were recorded for this clonotype. The V gene is TRBV7-2, the J gene TRBJ2-7; a weak D match, TRBD1 (5 bases). Per the germline V gene, CDR1 is SGHTA and CDR2 is FQGNSA. The length of the CDR3 is 16 residues. Trimming shortened V by 1 base and J by 1 base, and 14 bases separated the two germline ends. This CDR3 reads CASSLDPGGASYEQYF. The CDR3 DNA sequence: TGTGCCAGCAGCTTAGACCCCGGTGGGGCGTCCTACGAGCAGTACTTC.

The sample holds many counts of this clonotype. The chain joins TRBV15 to TRBJ1-5; no clear D. Trimming cost V 1 base and J 3 bases, with 13 bases left between them. Germline CDR1 is LNHNV and CDR2 is YYDKDF (reference sequence). The CDR3 sequence is 16 residues long. The CDR3 DNA sequence: TGTGCCACCAGCAGAGGGGAAGGGAGTTTCAATCAGCCCCAGCATTTT. Its protein is CATSRGEGSFNQPQHF.

This clonotype was counted many times. The chain has TRBV7-2 and TRBJ2-5; 8 bases match TRBD1. V lost 5 bases and J lost 7; bases outside the gene matches: 9. The CDR3 spans 14 residues. Germline CDR1 reads SGHTA; CDR2 reads FQGNSA. DNA of the CDR3: TGTGCCAGCAGCCAGGGGGCTAGCTTGGGGACCCAGTACTTC. Its translation is CASSQGASLGTQYF.

This clonotype appeared many times. The V gene is TRBV20-1, the J gene TRBJ2-3, with 10 bases fitting TRBD2. V gave up 1 base and J gave up 7 bases; unmatched junction bases: 8. CDR1 and CDR2 (germline): DFQATT, SNEGSKA (reference sequence). The CDR3 has 15 residues. Here the CDR3 DNA reads TGCAGTGCTAGAGGGCTAGCGGGAGATGGAAATACGCAGTATTTT. Translating it yields CSARGLAGDGNTQYF.

This clonotype was seen at least ten times. The chain employs TRBV29-1 and TRBJ1-1; possible D gene TRBD1, 5 bases. This CDR3 contains 12 residues. Germline V gene data show CDR1 as SQVTM and CDR2 as ANQGSEA. The V and J ends lost 6 bases and 10 bases respectively, with 18 bases between them. Here the CDR3 reads CSVGGVGSSAFF. The CDR3 DNA sequence: TGCAGCGTGGGGGGTGTGGGATCGTCAGCTTTCTTT.

This clonotype was recorded many times. The chain recombines TRBV4-3 with TRBJ2-7; TRBD1 matches 8 bases. The CDR3 is 17 residues long. The V and J ends lost 0 bases and 4 bases, in that order; junction bases with no gene match: 11. The germline gives CDR1 LGHNA, CDR2 YSLEER. The CDR3 DNA is TGCGCCAGCAGCCAAGATCATTTTGGGGACAGGTTGTACGAGCAGTACTTC. This codes for CASSQDHFGDRLYEQYF.

This clonotype was found many times. The chain combines TRBV3-1 with TRBJ1-1; possible D gene TRBD1, 5 bases. The V end lost 10 bases, the J end lost 4 bases, and 19 bases lay between the germline ends. The germline V gene has CDR1 LGHDT and CDR2 YNNKEL (reference sequence). The CDR3 has 14 residues. CDR3: CATQVAGRGTEAFF. The DNA for the CDR3 is TGTGCCACCCAAGTGGCCGGGAGGGGCACTGAAGCTTTCTTT.

There are many counts of this clonotype. The chain joins TRBV6-1 to TRBJ1-2; D may be TRBD1 (5 bases). This CDR3 has 16 residues. V gave up 5 bases and J gave up 0 bases, with 16 bases separating them. Germline V gives CDR1 MNHNS, CDR2 SASEGT. DNA for the CDR3: TGTGCCAGCAGTCTAAGCAGGGACGCAGCTAACTATGGCTACACCTTC. This translates into CASSLSRDAANYGYTF.

This clonotype showed up many times. The genes are TRBV12-3 or TRBV12-4 and TRBJ2-3; no clear D. V dropped 5 bases and J dropped 0 bases, with 15 bases sitting between them. The CDR3 covers 16 residues. The CDR3 bases are TGTGCCAGCAGTCAATCATTGGCGGTTAGCACAGATACGCAGTATTTT. Its translation: CASSQSLAVSTDTQYF.

This clonotype was seen ten or more times. The J gene is TRBJ2-1, the V gene TRBV7-9; the D is unclear. Germline assignment: CDR1 SEHNR and CDR2 FQNEAQ (reference sequence). V lost 3 bases and J lost 8, with 11 bases in between. This CDR3 is built from 13 residues. For the CDR3, the DNA is TGTGCCAGCAGCTTCCCTAGTATCTATGAGCAGTTCTTC. Translation gives CASSFPSIYEQFF. The whole variable domain, filled in from reference TRBV7-9 and TRBJ2-1, reads DTGVSQNPRHKITKRGQNVTFRCDPISEHNRLYWYRQTLGQGPEFLTYFQNEAQLEKSRLLSDRFSAERPKGSFSTLEIQRTEQGDSAMYLCASSFPSIYEQFFGPGTRLTVL.

This clonotype was recorded many times. The rearrangement links TRBV19 to TRBJ1-5, with a possible D match to TRBD1 (6 bases). Trimming took off 9 bases at V and 1 base at J, with 10 bases between the two ends. CDR3 length: 13 residues. The germline gives CDR1 LNHDA, CDR2 SQIVND (reference sequence). The CDR3 protein is CASSDSSNQPQHF. CDR3 nucleotide sequence: TGTGCCAGCTCGGACAGCAGCAATCAGCCCCAGCATTTT.

This clonotype was counted ten times or more. This chain joins TRBV28 and TRBJ1-1; 10 nucleotides align to TRBD1. Germline-derived CDR1 and CDR2 are MDHEN and SYDVKM. This CDR3 has 15 residues. Trimming cost V 6 bases and J 1 base; bases outside gene matches: 5. CDR3 bases: TGTGCCAGCAGCCGGACAGGGGGAAGGAACACTGAAGCTTTCTTT. This sequence encodes CASSRTGGRNTEAFF. Drawing the rest from reference TRBV28 and TRBJ1-1, the complete variable domain is DVKVTQSSRYLVKRTGEKVFLECVQDMDHENMFWYRQDPGLGLRLIYFSYDVKMKEKGDIPEGYSVSREKKERFSLILESASTNQTSMYLCASSRTGGRNTEAFFGQGTRLTVV.

This clonotype was seen just once. A far larger clone is a single base away, which makes a read error likely. The DNA for the CDR3 is TGCGCCAGCAGGCCGAGACTAGCGGATCCCAATGAGCAGTACTTC. This sequence encodes CASRPRLADPNEQYF. The genes are TRBV5-1 and TRBJ2-7; 9 bases align to TRBD2. The trim removed 5 bases at V and 7 bases at J, leaving 13 bases unmatched. CDR3 length: 15 residues. Germline CDR1 SGHRS, CDR2 YFSETQ.

Comments on this clonotype: A far bigger clonotype differs at one base, so this is likely a read error. This chain connects TRBV6-2 or TRBV6-3 to TRBJ2-4; no reliable D call. The last part of the DNA fits TRBJ2-5 better; the J call may be wrong. In germline, CDR1 is MNHEY, CDR2 SVGEGT. CDR3 size: 16 residues. The CDR3 sequence: CVSSLLSPGSEETQYF. CDR3 sequence (DNA): TGTGTCAGCAGTCTCCTTTCCCCAGGATCCGAGGAGACCCAGTACTTC.

This clonotype was seen many times. V usage is TRBV7-2 and J usage is TRBJ2-4, with D uncertain. Trimming pared 2 bases from V and 13 bases from J, leaving 12 bases between. The CDR3 is made up of 12 amino acids. Germline CDR1 and CDR2: SGHTA and FQGNSA. CDR3 sequence reads: CASSLWPEPQYF. The CDR3 bases are TGTGCCAGCAGCTTATGGCCAGAACCCCAGTACTTC.